Each of the 29 T cell receptor beta chains below was sequenced from the same sample in a study of blood T cells in healthy people across ages. For the second PCR, which ran for about 7 to 12 cycles, a sample-barcoded 5' primer and a J-beta primer mix were used. TCRdb independently ran MiXCR on the 5' RACE reads; one entry per CDR3 protein. The sample holds about 1,400,000 distinct CDR3 sequences, 59% seen once. The sample taken for sequencing was blood. The receptor source for this set is a man aged 18 to 29 in good health.

The rearrangement joins TRBV4-1 to TRBJ2-1; D tentatively fits TRBD1 or TRBD2 (5 bases each). Looked up from germline, CDR1 is MGHRA and CDR2 is YSYEKL. Trimming cost V 3 bases and J 6 bases, with 9 bases left between them. This CDR3 has 13 residues. CDR3: CASSHTGLNEQFF. Here the CDR3 DNA reads TGCGCCAGCAGCCACACGGGGCTCAATGAGCAGTTCTTC.

This clonotype has a handful of counts. The chain joins TRBV6-5 to TRBJ2-7; D possibly corresponds to TRBD2 (6 bases). The J call may be in error: the DNA end matches TRBJ2-5 better. CDR1 and CDR2 (germline): MNHEY, SVGAGI. This CDR3 has 16 residues. CDR3 nucleotide sequence: TGTGCCAGCAGTCCAACAACGGGGGAAGTCGGAGAGACCCAGTACTTC. This encodes CASSPTTGEVGETQYF.

This clonotype was seen many times. The chain has TRBV4-1 and TRBJ2-7; 11 positions agree with TRBD2. The germline V gene has CDR1 MGHRA and CDR2 YSYEKL. Trimming at V came to 2 bases and at J to 3 bases, leaving 0 bases not matched to a gene. The CDR3 has 14 amino acids. The CDR3 here is CASSQLAGGYEQYF. DNA of the CDR3: TGCGCCAGCAGCCAACTAGCGGGGGGCTACGAGCAGTACTTC.

The chain carries TRBV10-3 and TRBJ2-7, with D perhaps matching TRBD1 or TRBD2 (5 bases each). The DNA matches TRBJ2-5 better at its end, which makes the J call doubtful. Germline CDR1 and CDR2: ENHRY and SYGVKD. The CDR3 runs 13 residues. CDR3 sequence reads: CAISDAGAETQYF. The DNA of the CDR3 is TGTGCCATCAGTGATGCCGGGGCAGAGACCCAGTACTTC.

Remarks on this clonotype: At one end the junction does not follow the germline gene, possibly because of a read error. The chain carries TRBV6-6 and TRBJ2-1; 8 bases agree with TRBD1. CDR3 length: 15 residues. From germline, CDR1 is MNHNY and CDR2 SVGAGI (reference sequence). The CDR3 DNA reads as TGTGCCGGCAGTGACCCGGACAGGGTGTTTGATGAGCAGTTCTTC. The encoded protein is CAGSDPDRVFDEQFF.

This clonotype was counted only a few times. The rearrangement links TRBV9 to TRBJ2-7, with 11 bases fitting TRBD2. This CDR3 contains 17 residues. V gave up 0 bases and J gave up 3 bases; unmatched junction bases: 8. CDR1 and CDR2 from the germline V gene are SGDLS and YYNGEE. CDR3 in amino acids: CASSVAATSGVHYEQYF. The CDR3 bases are TGTGCCAGCAGCGTAGCAGCGACTAGCGGGGTTCACTACGAGCAGTACTTC. Complete variable domain (other parts from reference TRBV9 and TRBJ2-7): DSGVTQTPKHLITATGQRVTLRCSPRSGDLSVYWYQQSLDQGLQFLIQYYNGEERAKGNILERFSAQQFPDLHSELNLSSLELGDSALYFCASSVAATSGVHYEQYFGPGTRLTVT.

V is TRBV7-9 and J is TRBJ2-7, with TRBD1 identical over 9 bases. The germline V gene encodes CDR1 SEHNR and CDR2 FQNEAQ (reference sequence). There are 17 residues in the CDR3. After removal of 5 bases from V and 2 bases from J, the junction contained 13 bases not matched to a gene. CDR3 bases: TGTGCCAGCAGCCCCACTATTAACAGGGGGCAAGCCTACGAGCAGTACTTC. Translation: CASSPTINRGQAYEQYF.

In its sample, this clonotype was seen a few times. This rearrangement joins TRBV2 to TRBJ2-7, with D uncertain. Between the trimmed V and J ends, which lost 0 bases and 1 base, there was a span of 7 bases. Looked up from germline, CDR1 is SNHLY and CDR2 is FYNNEI. The CDR3 spans 14 residues. CDR3 sequence reads: CASSEAFGSYEQYF. CDR3 coding DNA: TGTGCCAGCAGTGAAGCATTCGGTTCCTACGAGCAGTACTTC.

The J gene is TRBJ2-2, the V gene TRBV14; unclear D gene. The CDR3 covers 13 residues. Trimming shortened V by 2 bases and J by 6 bases, and 7 bases separated the two germline ends. Germline V gene lookup returns CDR1 SGHDN and CDR2 FVKESK. CDR3 region: CASSQFGSGELFF. CDR3 DNA: TGTGCCAGCAGCCAATTCGGGTCCGGGGAGCTGTTTTTT.

This chain links TRBV9 with TRBJ2-7; the match to TRBD1 covers 7 bases. The CDR3 consists of 15 residues. The J segment lost 4 bases and the V segment lost 0 bases, leaving 7 bases of the junction unmatched. CDR1 SGDLS and CDR2 YYNGEE come from the germline V gene. The CDR3 DNA reads as TGTGCCAGCAGCGTAGGTGGAAGGGGGCCTTACGAGCAGTACTTC. Amino acid sequence: CASSVGGRGPYEQYF.

The J gene is TRBJ1-5, the V gene TRBV29-1; D possibly corresponds to TRBD1 (5 bases). Trimming stripped 7 bases from V and 3 bases from J, with 13 bases between. The CDR3 spans 13 residues. Germline V gives CDR1 SQVTM, CDR2 ANQGSEA. CDR3 protein: CSAGEGANQPQHF. The CDR3 region has the DNA TGCAGCGCCGGGGAAGGGGCCAATCAGCCCCAGCATTTT.

The CDR3 protein is CSANPGQPINNGQYF. In DNA, the CDR3 is TGCAGTGCTAACCCGGGACAGCCGATCAACAATGGGCAGTACTTC. This chain joins TRBV20-1 and TRBJ2-7, with TRBD1 matching 7 bases. Germline assignment: CDR1 DFQATT and CDR2 SNEGSKA (reference sequence). J was trimmed by 9 bases and V by 4 bases; bases with no gene match: 18. The CDR3 covers 15 residues.

The CDR3 region is CASSLGVTEQYF. Here the CDR3 DNA reads TGTGCCAGCAGCTTAGGAGTCACCGAGCAGTACTTC. The gene calls are TRBV7-9 and TRBJ2-5; the D is unclear. The J call is uncertain, as TRBJ2-7 better fits the DNA end. Germline lookup yields CDR1 SEHNR and CDR2 FQNEAQ (reference sequence). The CDR3 length is 12 residues.

This chain uses TRBV6-2 or TRBV6-3 with TRBJ2-1; TRBD2 aligns across 8 bases. CDR3 size: 16 residues. CDR1 is MNHEY, CDR2 SVGEGT, per germline. The J segment lost 9 bases and the V segment lost 2 bases, leaving 12 bases of the junction unmatched. The CDR3, as DNA: TGTGCCAGCAGTTACGGGGGGACTAGGTCGTGGGGTGAGCAGTTCTTC. It specifies CASSYGGTRSWGEQFF.

DNA of the CDR3: TGCGCCAGCAGCCAAGTTTCAAGCGAATTCCACGAGCAGTACTTC. This translates into CASSQVSSEFHEQYF. V gene TRBV4-1 combines with J gene TRBJ2-7; D gene unclear. This CDR3 has 15 residues. Trimming removed 1 base at V and 5 bases at J, with 15 bases between. Germline CDR1 reads MGHRA; CDR2 reads YSYEKL.

The chain is built from TRBV27 and TRBJ2-5; the D is unclear. CDR1 and CDR2 (germline): MNHEY, SMNVEV (reference sequence). V was clipped by 5 bases and J by 4 bases, with 17 bases between them. CDR3 size: 15 residues. The CDR3 region is CASSRTVGSRETQYF. CDR3 nucleotides: TGTGCCAGCAGTCGGACCGTTGGTAGCAGAGAGACCCAGTACTTC.

The J gene is TRBJ2-7, the V gene TRBV4-1; TRBD2 aligns across 9 bases. The CDR3 totals 18 residues. Germline lookup yields CDR1 MGHRA and CDR2 YSYEKL. With 0 bases clipped from V and 0 bases from J, the junction kept 9 bases outside the gene matches. The CDR3 coding sequence is TGCGCCAGCAGCCAAGAAGGTGATTGGACTAGCGCCTCCTACGAGCAGTACTTC. It is translated as CASSQEGDWTSASYEQYF.

This rearrangement joins TRBV6-5 to TRBJ2-4; a weak D match, TRBD1 (6 bases). The J call may be in error: the DNA end matches TRBJ2-7 better. Germline CDR1 is MNHEY and CDR2 is SVGAGI. The CDR3 contains 13 residues. The CDR3 coding sequence is TGTGCCAGCAGTCCGACAGACAGGTCCGAGCAGTACTTC. Protein product: CASSPTDRSEQYF.

The chain employs TRBV27 and TRBJ1-5, with 12 nucleotides matching TRBD1. CDR1 and CDR2 (germline): MNHEY, SMNVEV (reference sequence). This CDR3 is 18 amino acids long. V lost 4 bases to trimming and J lost 1 base; unmatched junction nucleotides: 8. The CDR3 coding sequence is TGTGCCAGCAGTTCCTCCGGGACAGGGGGCGCGAGCAATCAGCCCCAGCATTTT. It encodes CASSSSGTGGASNQPQHF.

The V gene is TRBV29-1, the J gene TRBJ1-1; D is unresolved. Trimming removed 4 bases at V and 7 bases at J, with 13 bases between. The CDR3 extends over 12 amino acids. CDR1 is SQVTM, CDR2 ANQGSEA, per germline. The CDR3 here is CSVVRRGNEAFF. The CDR3 DNA is TGCAGCGTTGTAAGGAGAGGGAATGAAGCTTTCTTT.

V and J are TRBV20-1 and TRBJ2-5; the D gene is possibly TRBD2 (7 bases). Looked up from germline, CDR1 is DFQATT and CDR2 is SNEGSKA (reference sequence). The CDR3 totals 14 residues. V lost 5 bases to trimming and J lost 4 bases, with 17 bases between them. The chain's CDR3 is CSAWRGLSRETQYF. In DNA, the CDR3 is TGCAGTGCTTGGCGGGGGCTAAGTCGAGAGACCCAGTACTTC.

The rearrangement joins TRBV5-1 to TRBJ2-1; D assignment may be TRBD1 or TRBD2 (6 bases each). Germline V gene sequence: CDR1 SGHRS, CDR2 YFSETQ. V gave up 0 bases and J gave up 7 bases, with 14 bases separating them. This CDR3 region has 15 residues. The CDR3 DNA sequence: TGCGCCAGCAGCTTGGGACCGGGGGCTAAGAATGAGCAGTTCTTC. Protein product: CASSLGPGAKNEQFF.

This clonotype was seen a single time. This chain links TRBV4-3 with TRBJ2-1, with 9 bases aligning to TRBD2. Unmatched junction bases numbered 18, after V lost 0 bases and J lost 9 bases. The CDR3 extends over 19 amino acids. Germline CDR1 is LGHNA and CDR2 is YSLEER. CDR3 sequence reads: CASSQDLIQGRGRGGEQFF. The CDR3 coding sequence is TGCGCCAGCAGCCAAGATTTGATCCAAGGGCGGGGGCGGGGGGGTGAGCAGTTCTTC.

The V and J genes are TRBV7-9 and TRBJ2-1, with a weak D call TRBD2 (5 bases). Germline V CDR1 and CDR2: SEHNR, FQNEAQ (reference sequence). V was cut by 1 base and J by 7 bases, with 17 bases left in between. CDR3 length: 16 amino acids. For the CDR3, the DNA is TGTGCCAGCAGCTTAGTTGTGGGCAGGCCGGGAAATGAGCAGTTCTTC. Its protein is CASSLVVGRPGNEQFF.

This clonotype was observed once. The genes are TRBV11-2 and TRBJ2-3; 9 bases agree with TRBD2. V was pared by 1 base and J by 0 bases, with 8 bases of the junction left unmatched. The germline CDR1 and CDR2 sequences are SGHAT and FQNNGV. The CDR3 consists of 18 residues. DNA for the CDR3: TGTGCCAGCAGCTTAGGGCGAGGGCTAGCGGGAAGCACAGATACGCAGTATTTT. Its protein product is CASSLGRGLAGSTDTQYF.

The chain joins TRBV6-6 to TRBJ2-7; D gene unclear. The CDR3 runs 14 residues. Germline CDR1 and CDR2: MNHNY and SVGAGI (reference sequence). V lost 2 bases to trimming and J lost 3 bases, with 11 bases between them. CDR3 coding DNA: TGTGCCAGCAGTTACCCAAGACTTAGCTACGAGCAGTACTTC. The encoded protein is CASSYPRLSYEQYF.

V and J are TRBV6-2 or TRBV6-3 and TRBJ2-3, with 8 bases lining up with TRBD2. This CDR3 has 15 amino acids. From germline, CDR1 is MNHEY and CDR2 SVGEGT. V gave up 6 bases and J gave up 4 bases; unmatched junction bases: 9. CDR3 sequence reads: CASSFGGAIADTQYF. CDR3 nucleotide sequence: TGTGCCAGCAGCTTCGGGGGGGCCATCGCAGATACGCAGTATTTT.

V and J are TRBV4-2 and TRBJ1-2; TRBD1 matches at 8 bases. CDR1 is LGHNA, CDR2 YNFKEQ, per germline. The CDR3 sequence is 17 residues long. V shed 1 base, J shed 6 bases, and the junction held 13 bases outside the gene matches. CDR3 sequence reads: CASSQGAGGQGVDGYTF. The CDR3 DNA reads TGTGCCAGCAGCCAAGGAGCTGGTGGACAGGGAGTAGATGGCTACACCTTC.

The chain recombines TRBV10-3 with TRBJ1-2, with TRBD1 matching over 7 bases. After removal of 3 bases from V and 7 bases from J, the junction contained 5 bases not matched to a gene. Germline V gives CDR1 ENHRY, CDR2 SYGVKD. The CDR3 is 13 residues long. The CDR3 here is CAISETGDGGYTF. In nucleotides, the CDR3 is TGTGCCATCAGTGAAACAGGGGACGGTGGCTACACCTTC.